This TCR beta chain was captured in a study of blood T cell repertoires in COVID-19. The wider study: Acute and convalescent COVID-19 specimens originated in the United States, Italy and Spain.

Source study methods: Researchers report that nucleated cell counts were estimated from reference gene primer amplification. The assay was immunoSEQ multiplex PCR, and TCRdb's table has in-frame clones only and misses some. V and J calls and clone size follow that table, whereas D and trimming were derived from the DNA. The repertoire holds about 52,000 clones, about four fifths seen once, with over 6% in the top ten. Germline values: CDR1 SGHNT, CDR2 YENEEA. V lost 0 bases and J 0 bases, leaving 11 bases between the germline ends. This CDR3 comprises 16 residues. Sequencing was done on a sample of peripheral blood. The chain carries TRBV11-3 and TRBJ1-1; tentative D call: TRBD1 (6 bases). This clonotype was sampled from a man aged 65-85 years with active COVID-19. In nucleotides, the CDR3 is TGTGCCAGCAGCTTAGACGCAGGGACAATGAACACTGAAGCTTTCTTT. This encodes CASSLDAGTMNTEAFF.